Presented here are 8 T cell receptor beta chains from one specimen sequenced in a study of PD-L1 blockade in urothelial cancer. Time point here: pretreatment peripheral blood. Sequencing used immunoSEQ multiplex PCR; TCRdb keeps in-frame clones, though not all of them. The data hold roughly 63,000 clones, with 81% observed a single time. Here the sequenced sample was PBMCs, taken around atezolizumab (anti-PD-L1) treatment. These receptors were taken from a man in his sixties or seventies with urothelial cancer.

This chain links TRBV7-2 with TRBJ1-2; D call uncertain. V lost 0 bases to trimming and J lost 8 bases, with 16 bases between them. Germline V lookup: CDR1 SGHTA, CDR2 FQGNSA. The CDR3 sequence is 15 residues long. CDR3 nucleotide sequence: TGTGCCAGCAGCTTAGCCCCAGAACCTTTCACCGGCTACACCTTC. Protein sequence: CASSLAPEPFTGYTF.

The CDR3 sequence is CASSGGGPGTGSETQYF. The CDR3 DNA sequence: TGTGCCAGCAGTGGGGGGGGGCCCGGGACAGGGTCTGAGACCCAGTACTTC. The chain has TRBV6-1 and TRBJ2-5; TRBD1 matches at 9 bases. Per the germline V gene, CDR1 is MNHNS and CDR2 is SASEGT. CDR3 size: 17 residues. J gave up 5 bases and V 4 bases, and 14 bases lay outside the gene matches.

CDR3 coding DNA: TGTGCCAGCAGCCTTAGGGGGAGCGCTGGCTACACCTTC. It encodes CASSLRGSAGYTF. This chain connects TRBV2 to TRBJ1-2, with D possibly matching TRBD1 (6 bases). CDR3 length: 13 amino acids. Germline CDR1 is SNHLY and CDR2 is FYNNEI. Between the trimmed V and J ends, which lost 6 bases and 7 bases, there was a span of 15 bases.

The chain carries TRBV4-1 and TRBJ1-1; 7 bases are shared with TRBD1. The ends lost 4 bases at V and 1 base at J; junction bases unmatched: 6. Germline values: CDR1 MGHRA, CDR2 YSYEKL. There are 15 residues in the CDR3. CDR3 sequence: CASSRGRQGNTEAFF. Here the CDR3 DNA reads TGCGCCAGCAGCCGCGGAAGACAGGGGAACACTGAAGCTTTCTTT.

The chain has TRBV5-1 and TRBJ2-7; 10 bases fit TRBD2. V shed 3 bases and J 3 bases; nucleotides not matched to a gene: 3. Looked up from germline, CDR1 is SGHRS and CDR2 is YFSETQ. CDR3 length: 14 residues. In DNA form, the CDR3 reads TGCGCCAGCAGCTCCGCTAGCGGGAGCTACGAGCAGTACTTC. Protein: CASSSASGSYEQYF.

This clone turned up a few times. Here the CDR3 DNA reads TGTGCCAGCAGTTCGAGCGGGGGGGCCGTTGAGCAGTTCTTC. Its protein is CASSSSGGAVEQFF. This chain links TRBV11-3 with TRBJ2-1, with TRBD2 matching 10 bases. From germline, CDR1 is SGHNT and CDR2 YENEEA. V lost 6 bases and J lost 9; bases outside the gene matches: 8. This CDR3 spans 14 amino acids.

This clone appeared once. This rearrangement joins TRBV28 to TRBJ2-2, with TRBD2 identical over 8 bases. CDR1 MDHEN and CDR2 SYDVKM come from the germline V gene. The V and J ends lost 4 bases and 7 bases, in that order; junction bases with no gene match: 11. This CDR3 is 16 amino acids long. The CDR3 nucleotides read TGTGCCAGCAGTTCCCAACGGGGGGGGCTTGACGGGGAGCTGTTTTTT. Translating it yields CASSSQRGGLDGELFF.

V and J are TRBV6-1 and TRBJ1-2; TRBD1 agrees at 10 bases. Germline trimming cut 7 bases from V and 4 bases from J; bases unmatched to any gene: 3. This CDR3 has 13 amino acids. Germline V gene lookup returns CDR1 MNHNS and CDR2 SASEGT. The CDR3, as DNA: TGTGCCAGCACCGACAGGGGGCCCTATGGCTACACCTTC. Translating gives CASTDRGPYGYTF.